This TCR beta chain came from a study of blood T cell repertoires in COVID-19 (dated by TCRdb to about 2020). Regarding the study in general: Samples from collaborators originated in the United States, Italy and Spain and spanned both the acute and convalescent phases of COVID-19. The material from the prospective study consisted of cDNA or gDNA derived from T cells, B-cell-depleted T cells, or PBMCs. Deeply sampled blood TCRbeta repertoires from subjects exposed to, actively infected with, or recovered from COVID-19 were included in the dataset. The repertoires were released in a freely available public database intended as a resource for research on the immune response to SARS-CoV-2. Samples were obtained from the ongoing ImmuneRACE study (first 160 participants) and from 1,000 to 1,500 subjects provided by 6 global collaborators. Sample metadata almost always included a de-identified subject ID, COVID-19 status, age in years and sex. Where HLA class I and class II types were available, the types were taken from metadata supplied by the sample provider, not from assay-based typing.

TCRbeta CDR3 regions were amplified from genomic DNA by means of the immunoSEQ Assay, a bias-controlled multiplex PCR. The original methods were these. The number of nucleated cells in each sample was estimated by amplification of reference gene primers within the assay. To quantify the absolute abundance of each unique TCRbeta CDR3 rearrangement, sequence reads were collapsed and filtered. For each sample, productive Simpson clonality was calculated by taking the square root of Simpson's diversity index across productive rearrangements. TCRdb took this table from immuneACCESS and kept in-frame rearrangements with V and J called. Such tables lack part of the clones; where checked against another copy, unresolved V genes explain under half of the gap, and the rest is unexplained. That table furnishes V, J and clone size, whereas the DNA furnished D and trimming. The sample table contains some 360,000 clones; only one count was recorded for approximately 90% of them. Just under 4% of the sample lies in the top ten.

Including cysteine and phenylalanine, the CDR3 has 15 amino acids. Only the CDR3 DNA stays, 45 bases, in frame from base 1. Via the germline V gene (reference sequence), CDR1 is MNHEY and CDR2 SMNVEV. Trimming removed 3 bases from V and 11 bases from J; the gene matches leave 10 bases unexplained. In regard to this clone: Its antigen has not been determined. Nothing much larger sits one base from this clone, and base qualities are not available.

On the study overall, not on this receptor specifically: The amount of clinical and demographic metadata varied by source and participant and was provided uncurated.

In Seattle, one collaborating source enrolled patients while the infection was active and tracked those patients longitudinally over the course of disease. Collaborating institutions collected whole blood in K2EDTA tubes following their own protocols. For TCRbeta analysis, collaborators shipped samples as frozen whole blood, isolated PBMCs, or DNA extracted from either of those sample types. Here the chain combines TRBV27 and TRBJ1-6; 7 middle bases align to TRBD1. The sequence derives from a woman in her sixties or seventies with COVID-19, enrolled during active disease. Source material: peripheral blood. At the DNA level, the sequence is TGTGCCAGCAGTTTGATCGGGACAGTGGGCGCACCCCTCCACTTT. Translation gives CASSLIGTVGAPLHF.